The 28 T cell receptor beta chains listed next were all sequenced from one sample in a study of OX40 agonist ivuxolimab in advanced cancers. TCRdb keeps only in-frame clones here, not all; method: immunoSEQ multiplex PCR. The sample contains 45,000 to 50,000 clones, around 79% of which appear only once. Sequencing used CD4+ or CD8+ T cells sorted from blood, obtained in a trial of the OX40 agonist ivuxolimab. The receptors come from an adult with an advanced solid tumor such as melanoma, head and neck, liver or kidney cancer.

The V call is TRBV7-2, the J call TRBJ2-5; perhaps TRBD2 as D (5 bases). The germline V and J ends were trimmed by 4 bases and 7 bases, with 16 bases remaining between them. The CDR3 sequence is 14 residues long. Germline CDR1 SGHTA, CDR2 FQGNSA. This CDR3 reads CASSSQRGLGTQYF. The CDR3 DNA follows: TGTGCCAGCAGCTCTCAGCGAGGGCTGGGGACCCAGTACTTC.

The chain couples TRBV7-9 to TRBJ1-3, with 7 positions matching TRBD1. Germline V gene sequence: CDR1 SEHNR, CDR2 FQNEAQ (reference sequence). V lost 5 bases and J lost 5; bases outside the gene matches: 3. The CDR3 contains 13 residues. The CDR3 is CASSAGQRNTIYF. The CDR3 DNA reads as TGTGCCAGCAGCGCGGGACAGAGAAACACCATATATTTT.

The chain joins TRBV9 to TRBJ2-2; D may be TRBD1 or TRBD2 (5 bases each). There are 15 residues in the CDR3. V dropped 2 bases and J dropped 5 bases, with 13 bases sitting between them. Germline-derived CDR1 and CDR2 are SGDLS and YYNGEE. This CDR3 reads CASSVGAPGTGELFF. The CDR3 DNA reads as TGTGCCAGCAGCGTTGGGGCCCCGGGGACCGGGGAGCTGTTTTTT.

The chain has TRBV19 and TRBJ1-5, with D possibly TRBD1 on 5 matching bases. Germline CDR1 LNHDA, CDR2 SQIVND (reference sequence). The CDR3 runs to 19 residues. V was cut by 1 base and J by 0 bases, with 19 bases left in between. The CDR3 loop is CASSIGSAGGAYSNQPQHF. The CDR3, as DNA: TGTGCCAGTAGTATAGGGTCGGCAGGAGGGGCCTATAGCAATCAGCCCCAGCATTTT.

This clone showed up just a few times. The chain has TRBV5-4 and TRBJ2-5, with D possibly matching TRBD1 (6 bases). The V gene lost 3 bases and the J gene lost 6 bases, with 15 bases spanning the gap. Germline assignment: CDR1 SGHNT and CDR2 YYREEE (reference sequence). The CDR3 runs to 14 residues. The CDR3 DNA is TGTGCCAGCAGCTCACAGGGTCGTGCGCAGACCCAGTACTTC. It specifies CASSSQGRAQTQYF.

This clone was seen a handful of times. The chain has TRBV19 and TRBJ2-5, with D perhaps matching TRBD1 (6 bases). Germline assignment: CDR1 LNHDA and CDR2 SQIVND (reference sequence). This CDR3 comprises 17 residues. The V gene lost 6 bases and the J gene lost 1 base, with 21 bases spanning the gap. The CDR3 DNA is TGTGCCAGTAGCCCCCACCGGACAGCCACCTTCCAAGAGACCCAGTACTTC. It encodes CASSPHRTATFQETQYF.

V and J are TRBV4-3 and TRBJ2-7; D ambiguous. This CDR3 spans 13 amino acids. Germline V lookup: CDR1 LGHNA, CDR2 YSLEER. V was pared by 1 base and J by 3 bases, with 7 bases between. The DNA for the CDR3 is TGCGCCAGCAGCCAAGGTCCTAGCTACGAGCAGTACTTC. This codes for CASSQGPSYEQYF.

This clone is medium-sized (0.01 to 0.1%) within its sample. The CDR3 region has the DNA TGTGCCTGGAGTGTACCTGCACCGGGGGAGACCCAGTACTTC. Translation: CAWSVPAPGETQYF. The rearrangement joins TRBV30 to TRBJ2-5; maybe TRBD2 (5 bases). Looked up from germline, CDR1 is GTSNPN and CDR2 is SVGIG (reference sequence). Trimming shortened V by 0 bases and J by 5 bases, and 13 bases separated the two germline ends. The CDR3 extends over 14 amino acids.

The gene calls are TRBV28 and TRBJ1-5; 7 nucleotides agree with TRBD1. This CDR3 contains 14 residues. Trimming at V came to 10 bases and at J to 4 bases, leaving 10 bases not matched to a gene. Germline loops: CDR1 MDHEN, CDR2 SYDVKM. The CDR3 protein is CATNRRQGNQPQHF. The CDR3 bases are TGTGCCACCAATCGCAGACAGGGAAATCAGCCCCAGCATTTT.

The chain couples TRBV19 to TRBJ1-1; D is unclear. The V end lost 6 bases, the J end lost 1 base, and 12 bases lay between the germline ends. This CDR3 is 14 amino acids long. Germline-derived CDR1 and CDR2 are LNHDA and SQIVND (reference sequence). This chain's CDR3 is CASRNTGQNTEAFF. The CDR3 nucleotides read TGTGCCAGTAGGAATACCGGGCAGAACACTGAAGCTTTCTTT.

The chain recombines TRBV4-3 with TRBJ1-1, with no clear D. The CDR3 consists of 13 residues. Looked up from germline, CDR1 is LGHNA and CDR2 is YSLEER. The V and J ends lost 1 base and 5 bases respectively, with 8 bases between them. This CDR3 is CASSQGVRTEAFF. The CDR3 region has the DNA TGCGCCAGCAGCCAAGGGGTGCGGACTGAAGCTTTCTTT.

The rearrangement links TRBV11-3 to TRBJ2-2, with D possibly being TRBD2 (5 bases). The germline V and J ends were trimmed by 0 bases and 4 bases, with 15 bases remaining between them. The CDR3 has 17 amino acids. The germline CDR1 and CDR2 sequences are SGHNT and YENEEA. The CDR3 coding sequence is TGTGCCAGCAGCTTAGACCCGGAATATCGGGGCACCGGGGAGCTGTTTTTT. It specifies CASSLDPEYRGTGELFF. The full variable domain, completed using reference TRBV11-3 and TRBJ2-2, is EAGVVQSPRYKIIEKKQPVAFWCNPISGHNTLYWYLQNLGQGPELLIRYENEEAVDDSQLPKDRFSAERLKGVDSTLKIQPAELGDSAVYLCASSLDPEYRGTGELFFGEGSRLTVL.

This chain links TRBV30 with TRBJ2-6, with a tentative D call TRBD2 (5 bases). This CDR3 region has 13 residues. Trimming cost V 3 bases and J 12 bases, with 15 bases left between them. The germline V gene has CDR1 GTSNPN and CDR2 SVGIG (reference sequence). CDR3 DNA sequence: TGTGCCTGGAGCGCCGGGGATGCCGGCGTCCTGACTTTC. As protein: CAWSAGDAGVLTF.

The genes are TRBV12-2 and TRBJ2-2; TRBD1 is the table's D call and was not checked against the DNA. TRBV12-2 is classified as a pseudogene. The length of the CDR3 is 19 residues. DNA for the CDR3: TGTGCAAGTCTCCCAGGGTGTTATGGGGGCCGGGGGAACACCGGGGAGCTGTTTTTT. Translated: CASLPGCYGGRGNTGELFF.

This chain joins TRBV7-9 and TRBJ2-3, with D unclear. The CDR3 runs 12 residues. V was clipped by 1 base and J by 7 bases, with 6 bases between them. Looked up from germline, CDR1 is SEHNR and CDR2 is FQNEAQ (reference sequence). The CDR3 reads CASSLELNTQYF. Here the CDR3 DNA reads TGTGCCAGCAGCTTAGAGCTGAATACGCAGTATTTT.

This rearrangement joins TRBV30 to TRBJ1-2; TRBD1 matches 7 bases. V lost 3 bases, J lost 6 bases, and 7 bases stayed unmatched. Germline-derived CDR1 and CDR2 are GTSNPN and SVGIG (reference sequence). This CDR3 is built from 13 residues. The CDR3 protein is CAWSAGTDHGYTF. CDR3 in DNA: TGTGCCTGGAGCGCCGGGACAGACCATGGCTACACCTTC.

The genes are TRBV28 and TRBJ2-3; weak D call: TRBD1 (7 bases). The germline gives CDR1 MDHEN, CDR2 SYDVKM. The CDR3 is 15 residues long. Trimming stripped 3 bases from V and 4 bases from J, with 14 bases between. CDR3 sequence: CASSLESGGSDTQYF. For the CDR3, the DNA is TGTGCCAGCAGTTTGGAGTCAGGGGGGTCAGATACGCAGTATTTT.

This clone was seen once. The V call is TRBV6-4, the J call TRBJ2-4; D gene ambiguous. Germline lookup yields CDR1 MRHNA and CDR2 SNTAGT. The V gene lost 8 bases and the J gene lost 9 bases, with 20 bases spanning the gap. There are 14 residues in the CDR3. The CDR3 spells CASRRLAPERIQYF. The CDR3 DNA follows: TGTGCCAGCCGTCGACTGGCCCCTGAACGCATTCAGTACTTC.

This clone was found a few times. The J gene is TRBJ1-1, the V gene TRBV11-1; 8 nucleotides align to TRBD1. This CDR3 is 16 amino acids long. Per the germline V gene, CDR1 is SGHAT and CDR2 is FQDESV (reference sequence). The J segment lost 6 bases and the V segment lost 0 bases, leaving 9 bases of the junction unmatched. CDR3 residues: CASSLARDRRGAEAFF. DNA of the CDR3: TGTGCCAGCAGCTTAGCTAGGGACAGGAGGGGAGCTGAAGCTTTCTTT.

The chain combines TRBV19 with TRBJ2-3; 7 bases map to TRBD2. The V gene end was trimmed by 3 bases and the J gene end by 8 bases; junction bases not matched to a gene: 20. CDR1 is LNHDA and CDR2 is SQIVND in the germline V gene (reference sequence). The CDR3 is 18 residues long. The DNA for the CDR3 is TGTGCCAGTAGTATTTCGCTAGCGGTGCTTGTGTCAGGTGGTACGCAGTATTTT. Amino acid sequence: CASSISLAVLVSGGTQYF. Drawing the rest from reference TRBV19 and TRBJ2-3, the complete variable domain is DGGITQSPKYLFRKEGQNVTLSCEQNLNHDAMYWYRQDPGQGLRLIYYSQIVNDFQKGDIAEGYSVSREKKESFPLTVTSAQKNPTAFYLCASSISLAVLVSGGTQYFGPGTRLTVL.

This clone has a single count. The rearrangement links TRBV7-3 to TRBJ2-6, with 10 bases identical to TRBD1. Germline V CDR1 and CDR2: SGHTA, FQGTGA. Unmatched junction bases numbered 4, after V lost 0 bases and J lost 2 bases. This CDR3 comprises 18 residues. The CDR3 spells CASSLTGQGSAGANVLTF. The CDR3 DNA reads as TGTGCCAGCAGCTTAACGGGACAGGGGTCGGCTGGGGCCAACGTCCTGACTTTC.

The chain employs TRBV19 and TRBJ2-1; unclear D gene. Germline assignment: CDR1 LNHDA and CDR2 SQIVND (reference sequence). Trimming removed 1 base at V and 7 bases at J, with 5 bases between. This CDR3 contains 12 residues. The CDR3 DNA reads TGTGCCAGTAGTATAGTAGGGAATGAGCAGTTCTTC. Amino acid sequence: CASSIVGNEQFF.

This clone came up once. This chain uses TRBV7-2 with TRBJ2-1; no definite D call. CDR1 and CDR2 from the germline V gene are SGHTA and FQGNSA. There are 12 residues in the CDR3. V lost 5 bases to trimming and J lost 9 bases, with 11 bases between them. The CDR3 DNA follows: TGTGCCAGCAGCCTCCCATCCGGTGAGCAGTTCTTC. Translated: CASSLPSGEQFF.

The chain carries TRBV7-2 and TRBJ1-2, with TRBD1 matching 9 bases. The CDR3 extends over 15 amino acids. CDR1 is SGHTA, CDR2 FQGNSA, per germline. V gave up 3 bases and J gave up 6 bases; unmatched junction bases: 8. Written as DNA, the CDR3 is TGTGCCAGCAGCTTGCGTCGGGACAGGGCAGATGGCTACACCTTC. Its protein is CASSLRRDRADGYTF.

A single count supports this clone. The rearrangement links TRBV19 to TRBJ2-5; D call uncertain. The CDR3 has 15 residues. CDR1 is LNHDA, CDR2 SQIVND, per germline (reference sequence). Trimming took 0 bases from V and 8 from J, leaving 16 bases between them. The CDR3 DNA follows: TGTGCCAGTAGTATAGAGGGCCGTTCGCAAGTCACCCAGTACTTC. This codes for CASSIEGRSQVTQYF.

The gene calls are TRBV7-8 and TRBJ1-6; D might be TRBD1 (5 bases). V shed 5 bases and J shed 7 bases, with 9 bases lying between them. This CDR3 spans 13 amino acids. Germline V gives CDR1 SGHVS, CDR2 FQNEAQ. CDR3 in amino acids: CASSPRQNSPLHF. The DNA for the CDR3 is TGTGCCAGCAGCCCGCGACAGAATTCACCCCTCCACTTT.

The V call is TRBV5-5, the J call TRBJ1-4; D gene unclear. Germline values: CDR1 SGHKS, CDR2 YYEKEE (reference sequence). V lost 0 bases, J lost 8 bases, and 5 bases lay in between. The CDR3 extends over 12 amino acids. CDR3 residues: CASSLAWEKLFF. The CDR3 DNA sequence: TGTGCCAGCAGCTTGGCCTGGGAAAAACTGTTTTTT.

This chain links TRBV19 with TRBJ1-2; D ambiguous. Between the trimmed V and J ends, which lost 7 bases and 8 bases, there was a span of 14 bases. CDR3 size: 12 residues. From germline, CDR1 is LNHDA and CDR2 SQIVND (reference sequence). The CDR3 protein is CASTSVSWGYTF. The CDR3 DNA is TGTGCCAGTACGTCAGTCTCTTGGGGCTACACCTTC. The whole variable domain, remainder taken from reference TRBV19 and TRBJ1-2, is DGGITQSPKYLFRKEGQNVTLSCEQNLNHDAMYWYRQDPGQGLRLIYYSQIVNDFQKGDIAEGYSVSREKKESFPLTVTSAQKNPTAFYLCASTSVSWGYTFGSGTRLTVV.